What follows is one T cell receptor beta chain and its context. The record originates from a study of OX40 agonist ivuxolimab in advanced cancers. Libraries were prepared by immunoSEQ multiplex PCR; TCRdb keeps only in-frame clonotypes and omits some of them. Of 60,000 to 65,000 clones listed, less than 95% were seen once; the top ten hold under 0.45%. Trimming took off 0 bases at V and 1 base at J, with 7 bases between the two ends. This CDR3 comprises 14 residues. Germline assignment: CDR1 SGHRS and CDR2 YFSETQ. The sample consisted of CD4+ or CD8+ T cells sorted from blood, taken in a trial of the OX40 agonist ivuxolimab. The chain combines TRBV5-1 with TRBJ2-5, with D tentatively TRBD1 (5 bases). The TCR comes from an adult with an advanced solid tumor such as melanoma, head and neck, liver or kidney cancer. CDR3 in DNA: TGCGCCAGCAGCTTGGGACAGCCCCAAGAGACCCAGTACTTC. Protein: CASSLGQPQETQYF.